Presented here are 9 T cell receptor beta chains from one specimen sequenced in a study of identical twins. One entry per CDR3 protein results from TCRdb running MiXCR on the 5' RACE reads. The data show 700,000 or so distinct CDR3 sequences, over 8.5% seen once. This sample also belongs to another study, concerning yellow fever vaccine responses in identical twins.

Sequenced input: PBMCs. These receptors originate from a woman under 30 in good health.

This clonotype showed up many times. The V gene is TRBV5-8, the J gene TRBJ2-7; 7 bases match TRBD1. There are 15 residues in the CDR3. V shed 4 bases and J 4 bases; nucleotides not matched to a gene: 11. In germline, CDR1 is SGHTS, CDR2 YDEGEE. Here the CDR3 DNA reads TGTGCCAGCAGCCCTAGAGGGGGACAGCTATACGAGCAGTACTTC. Protein product: CASSPRGGQLYEQYF.

The gene calls are TRBV21-1 and TRBJ1-2; the table assigns TRBD1, which was not confirmed against the DNA. TRBV21-1 constitutes a pseudogene. The CDR3 sequence is 11 residues long. This CDR3 reads CASIYRNGYTF. The CDR3 region has the DNA TGTGCCAGCATCTACAGGAATGGCTACACCTTC.

The genes are TRBV7-2 and TRBJ2-1; D remains ambiguous. CDR3 length: 14 amino acids. The germline V gene encodes CDR1 SGHTA and CDR2 FQGNSA. V was clipped by 2 bases and J by 3 bases, with 8 bases between them. The CDR3 DNA is TGTGCCAGCAGCTTACACTCGCTCTACAATGAGCAGTTCTTC. Protein: CASSLHSLYNEQFF.

This clonotype was recorded many times. The chain uses TRBV7-3 and TRBJ2-5, with a possible D match to TRBD1 (6 bases). In germline, CDR1 is SGHTA, CDR2 FQGTGA. Trimming left V 3 bases short and J 2 bases short, with 10 bases between. The CDR3 is 14 amino acids. The CDR3 region is CASSFGQLQETQYF. The CDR3 DNA follows: TGTGCCAGCAGCTTCGGACAGCTTCAAGAGACCCAGTACTTC.

The rearrangement links TRBV28 to TRBJ2-7; no clear D. The CDR3 spans 14 residues. Trimming pared 2 bases from V and 3 bases from J, leaving 11 bases between. Germline CDR1 MDHEN, CDR2 SYDVKM. The CDR3 region is CASSLTGVNYEQYF. The CDR3 coding sequence is TGTGCCAGCAGTTTAACTGGGGTCAACTACGAGCAGTACTTC.

This clonotype was detected only a few times. The gene calls are TRBV12-5 and TRBJ1-2; D perhaps matches TRBD1 (5 bases). V lost 2 bases and J 2 bases, leaving 15 bases between the germline ends. CDR3 length: 16 residues. CDR1 LGHNT and CDR2 FRNRAP come from the germline V gene. In DNA, the CDR3 is TGTGCTAGTGGTTTGCCCCCGGGACTGCTGAACTATGGCTACACCTTC. Residues: CASGLPPGLLNYGYTF.

This clonotype was found a few times. The chain joins TRBV11-1 to TRBJ2-7; 13 bases fit TRBD2. CDR1 and CDR2 from the germline V gene are SGHAT and FQDESV (reference sequence). With V trimmed by 4 bases and J by 2 bases, 20 bases remained unmatched. This CDR3 spans 21 amino acids. The CDR3, as DNA: TGTGCCAGCAGCTCTGAGACAAGACCGGGACTAGCGGGGAGAGACCCCTACGAGCAGTACTTC. This gives the protein CASSSETRPGLAGRDPYEQYF. Full variable domain (rest looked up from reference TRBV11-1 and TRBJ2-7): EAEVAQSPRYKITEKSQAVAFWCDPISGHATLYWYRQILGQGPELLVQFQDESVVDDSQLPKDRFSAERLKGVDSTLKIQPAELGDSAMYLCASSSETRPGLAGRDPYEQYFGPGTRLTVT.

The gene calls are TRBV4-3 and TRBJ2-2, with a tentative D call TRBD1 (5 bases). In germline, CDR1 is LGHNA, CDR2 YSLEER. This CDR3 has 15 residues. V was clipped by 0 bases and J by 6 bases, with 11 bases between them. In DNA form, the CDR3 reads TGCGCCAGCAGCCAAGACAGGGCGGAGTCCGGGGAGCTGTTTTTT. It is translated as CASSQDRAESGELFF.

This clonotype came up many times. The CDR3 DNA follows: TGCAGCGTCTGGACAGGCGAGACCTACGAGCAGTACTTC. Translation: CSVWTGETYEQYF. The chain joins TRBV29-1 to TRBJ2-7, with 7 nucleotides matching TRBD1. This CDR3 comprises 13 residues. The germline V gene encodes CDR1 SQVTM and CDR2 ANQGSEA. V lost 6 bases and J lost 2; bases outside the gene matches: 7.